This T cell receptor (beta chain) is from a study of blood T cell repertoires in COVID-19. With 6 bases removed from V and 4 bases from J, the gap between germline ends came to 18 bases. The V gene's germline CDR1 is LGHNT and CDR2 FRNRAP. The CDR3 has 15 residues. TCRdb keeps only in-frame clones here, not all; method: immunoSEQ multiplex PCR. The sample records about 76,000 clones, roughly nine tenths being singletons. The specimen sequenced was peripheral blood. This TCR was recovered from a man aged 50 to 60 with acute or convalescent COVID-19. The chain employs TRBV12-5 and TRBJ1-1; TRBD1 is a possible D gene (6 bases). The CDR3 DNA reads as TGTGCTAGTGGACCCCCAGGGGTGGGGGTCACTGAAGCTTTCTTT. This gives the protein CASGPPGVGVTEAFF.